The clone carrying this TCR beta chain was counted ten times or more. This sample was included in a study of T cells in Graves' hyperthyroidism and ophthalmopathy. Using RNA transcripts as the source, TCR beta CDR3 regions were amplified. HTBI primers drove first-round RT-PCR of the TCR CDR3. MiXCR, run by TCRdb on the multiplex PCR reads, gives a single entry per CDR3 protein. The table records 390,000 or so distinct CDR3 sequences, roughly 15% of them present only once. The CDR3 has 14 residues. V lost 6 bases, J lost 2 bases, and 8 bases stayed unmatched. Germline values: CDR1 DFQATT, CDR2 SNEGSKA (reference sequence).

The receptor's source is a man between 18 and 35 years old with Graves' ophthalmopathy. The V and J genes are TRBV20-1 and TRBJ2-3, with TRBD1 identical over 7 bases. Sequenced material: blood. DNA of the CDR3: TGCAGTGCGCCCGGGACAGAAAACACAGATACGCAGTATTTT. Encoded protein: CSAPGTENTDTQYF.